This entry lists 26 T cell receptor beta chains sequenced from one sample in a study of Graves' ophthalmopathy and Graves' hyperthyroidism. The study amplified TCR beta CDR3 regions using RNA transcripts. An initial RT-PCR round employing HTBI primers preceded a second-round multiplex PCR. TCRdb re-derived calls from the multiplex PCR reads in MiXCR, one entry per CDR3 protein. This sample has almost 750,000 distinct CDR3 sequences, with approximately 40% found just once. Sequenced material: peripheral blood. The receptor source for this set is an adult man with Graves' ophthalmopathy.

V and J are TRBV4-1 and TRBJ2-7; unclear D gene. Germline V gene lookup returns CDR1 MGHRA and CDR2 YSYEKL. V dropped 1 base and J dropped 2 bases, with 12 bases sitting between them. The CDR3 is made up of 15 amino acids. CDR3: CASSQGPVSTYEQYF. Here the CDR3 DNA reads TGCGCCAGCAGCCAAGGGCCGGTTTCAACCTACGAGCAGTACTTC.

This clonotype was recorded at least ten times. This chain links TRBV7-8 with TRBJ2-7, with 7 positions matching TRBD1. The germline V gene has CDR1 SGHVS and CDR2 FQNEAQ. This CDR3 is 15 amino acids long. V shed 2 bases and J 3 bases; nucleotides not matched to a gene: 7. DNA of the CDR3: TGTGCCAGCAGCTTAACCGCGACAGGGATCTACGAGCAGTACTTC. Amino acids: CASSLTATGIYEQYF.

This chain joins TRBV2 and TRBJ1-4; D gene ambiguous. CDR1 is SNHLY and CDR2 is FYNNEI in the germline V gene. V lost 3 bases and J lost 5, with 10 bases in between. CDR3 length: 14 amino acids. CDR3: CASSEGWENEKLFF. The CDR3 region has the DNA TGTGCCAGCAGTGAGGGGTGGGAGAATGAAAAACTGTTTTTT.

This chain joins TRBV6-1 and TRBJ1-6, with 7 bases aligning to TRBD1. The trim removed 5 bases at V and 7 bases at J, leaving 8 bases unmatched. Germline CDR1 MNHNS, CDR2 SASEGT. The CDR3 contains 15 residues. CDR3 protein: CASSTNRGSNSPLHF. CDR3 coding DNA: TGTGCCAGCAGTACGAACAGGGGAAGCAATTCACCCCTCCACTTT.

J is TRBJ2-7 and V is TRBV7-9; 9 nucleotides match TRBD1. After removal of 5 bases from V and 12 bases from J, the junction contained 14 bases not matched to a gene. Looked up from germline, CDR1 is SEHNR and CDR2 is FQNEAQ (reference sequence). The CDR3 runs 14 residues. CDR3 loop: CASSATGTGPPWYF. CDR3 coding DNA: TGTGCCAGCAGCGCTACCGGGACAGGGCCCCCGTGGTACTTC.

The chain is built from TRBV7-8 and TRBJ1-1; D might be TRBD1 (6 bases). The CDR3 spans 15 residues. Per germline, CDR1 SGHVS and CDR2 FQNEAQ. V was trimmed by 5 bases and J by 1 base, leaving 14 bases between them. The CDR3 region has the DNA TGTGCCAGCAGCCCGGTCGCGACAGGGAACACTGAAGCTTTCTTT. It is translated as CASSPVATGNTEAFF.

This clonotype was observed a few times. The chain has TRBV7-2 and TRBJ1-5, with a possible D match to TRBD1 (6 bases). In germline, CDR1 is SGHTA, CDR2 FQGNSA. The CDR3 covers 20 residues. The V end was cut by 0 bases, the J end by 2 bases, with 23 bases between. The DNA of the CDR3 is TGTGCCAGCAGCTTAGCTTTTTCGGGGGCGAAGTTTTGGGGCAATCAGCCCCAGCATTTT. Translated: CASSLAFSGAKFWGNQPQHF.

This clonotype was found once. It may be a read error: a sequence one base away is much more abundant. This is likely a read error, given that the CDR3 carries no conserved phenylalanine or tryptophan at its end. The chain employs TRBV20-1 and TRBJ2-5, with a tentative D call TRBD2 (5 bases). Germline V lookup: CDR1 DFQATT, CDR2 SNEGSKA (reference sequence). V lost 6 bases, J lost 4 bases, and 9 bases lay in between. The CDR3 is 11 amino acids. The CDR3, as DNA: TGCAGTGCCCTAGCACGAGAGACCCAGTACGTC. As protein: CSALARETQYV.

The chain recombines TRBV29-1 with TRBJ2-2; D call uncertain. Trimming removed 6 bases from V and 5 bases from J, with 13 bases in between. This CDR3 contains 13 residues. From germline, CDR1 is SQVTM and CDR2 ANQGSEA. Written as DNA, the CDR3 is TGCAGCGTGACCGGGTCGGAGACCGGGGAGCTGTTTTTT. This encodes CSVTGSETGELFF.

This sequence joins TRBV6-6 and TRBJ1-1; the D gene is possibly TRBD1 (5 bases). This CDR3 is 13 amino acids long. V lost 6 bases and J lost 4, with 12 bases in between. CDR1 and CDR2 from the germline V gene are MNHNY and SVGAGI (reference sequence). The CDR3 loop is CASRLGGITEAFF. DNA of the CDR3: TGTGCCAGCAGACTGGGGGGTATCACTGAAGCTTTCTTT.

This chain links TRBV2 with TRBJ2-5; 9 nucleotides match TRBD2. CDR3 length: 21 amino acids. V trimming: 6 bases; J trimming: 1 base; junction bases outside the gene matches: 24. The V gene's germline CDR1 is SNHLY and CDR2 FYNNEI. The CDR3 DNA sequence: TGTGCCAGCAGCTTCGAGGGCTCGGGGCAGCGGGGGGTCTGGGGCCAAGAGACCCAGTACTTC. Encoded protein: CASSFEGSGQRGVWGQETQYF.

The chain couples TRBV24-1 to TRBJ2-7; weak D call: TRBD2 (6 bases). CDR1 KGHDR and CDR2 SFDVKD come from the germline V gene. Trimming stripped 11 bases from V and 0 bases from J, with 19 bases between. CDR3 size: 15 residues. The CDR3 loop reads CASGDGQGGSYEQYF. Here the CDR3 DNA reads TGTGCCAGCGGAGATGGCCAGGGAGGCTCCTACGAGCAGTACTTC.

This clonotype was picked up a small number of times. The CDR3 spells CASSDLAGPSGANVLTF. CDR3 bases: TGTGCCAGCAGCGACCTAGCGGGTCCCTCTGGGGCCAACGTCCTGACTTTC. This sequence joins TRBV7-9 and TRBJ2-6, with TRBD2 identical over 8 bases. CDR1 is SEHNR and CDR2 is FQNEAQ in the germline V gene (reference sequence). The CDR3 extends over 17 amino acids. With V trimmed by 5 bases and J by 0 bases, 6 bases remained unmatched.

The chain joins TRBV5-5 to TRBJ1-6; a weak D match, TRBD1 (6 bases). From germline, CDR1 is SGHKS and CDR2 YYEKEE (reference sequence). This CDR3 contains 15 residues. Trimming took 1 base from V and 10 from J, leaving 15 bases between them. The CDR3 loop reads CASSLRDTLKSPLHF. In DNA form, the CDR3 reads TGTGCCAGCAGCTTGCGGGACACTCTTAAGTCACCCCTCCACTTT.

The V gene is TRBV10-2, the J gene TRBJ1-5, with D maybe TRBD1 (5 bases). This CDR3 has 16 amino acids. CDR1 and CDR2 from the germline V gene are WSHSY and SAAADI. Between the trimmed V and J ends, which lost 7 bases and 0 bases, there was a span of 16 bases. The DNA of the CDR3 is TGCGCCAGCACCCCAGGGAACTATTATAGCAATCAGCCCCAGCATTTT. Amino acid sequence: CASTPGNYYSNQPQHF.

Of note for this clonotype: This clone may be a read error of a much larger clone one base away. The chain recombines TRBV25-1 with TRBJ1-2; 7 bases fit TRBD1. CDR1 is MGHDK, CDR2 SYGVNS, per germline. Trimming cost V 6 bases and J 6 bases; bases outside gene matches: 13. The CDR3 has 15 amino acids. The CDR3, as DNA: TGTGCCAGCAGCTGGCTCCGGGACAGCAACCATGGCTACACCTTC. Translated: CASSWLRDSNHGYTF.

The V and J genes are TRBV20-1 and TRBJ2-3, with D uncertain. V was shortened by 3 bases and J by 4 bases, with 8 bases between the two germline ends. The CDR3 contains 12 residues. Germline lookup yields CDR1 DFQATT and CDR2 SNEGSKA (reference sequence). The CDR3 sequence: CSASLTSDTQYF. The CDR3, as DNA: TGCAGTGCTAGCCTGACCTCAGATACGCAGTATTTT.

This chain links TRBV2 with TRBJ1-1; D may be TRBD1 (5 bases). Germline lookup yields CDR1 SNHLY and CDR2 FYNNEI. V was shortened by 4 bases and J by 11 bases, with 17 bases between the two germline ends. The CDR3 covers 13 residues. This chain's CDR3 is CASSVTSGGLAFF. The CDR3, as DNA: TGTGCCAGCAGTGTGACTAGCGGGGGTTTGGCTTTCTTT.

CDR3 coding DNA: TGTGCCAGCTCACCAAAGGGGGCCCTCCAAGAGACCCAGTACTTC. Translated, it gives CASSPKGALQETQYF. This chain connects TRBV11-2 to TRBJ2-5, with 7 bases that match TRBD1. This CDR3 spans 15 amino acids. The V gene end was trimmed by 8 bases and the J gene end by 1 base; junction bases not matched to a gene: 10. Germline V gene data show CDR1 as SGHAT and CDR2 as FQNNGV.

J is TRBJ2-7 and V is TRBV15, with unresolved D. V shed 3 bases and J shed 2 bases, with 11 bases lying between them. The CDR3 extends over 14 amino acids. Per germline, CDR1 LNHNV and CDR2 YYDKDF (reference sequence). The DNA of the CDR3 is TGTGCCACCAGCAGCTTCACGAATGCCTACGAGCAGTACTTC. It encodes CATSSFTNAYEQYF.

The chain couples TRBV10-3 to TRBJ1-2, with D hard to call. The CDR3 runs to 12 residues. Looked up from germline, CDR1 is ENHRY and CDR2 is SYGVKD. Trimming left V 7 bases short and J 1 base short, with 7 bases between. This chain's CDR3 is CAIKDGNYGYTF. In DNA form, the CDR3 reads TGTGCCATCAAGGACGGTAACTATGGCTACACCTTC.

This clonotype was found a few times. The CDR3 bases are TGCAGTGCTAGCGGGACCCCAGAGACCCAGTACTTC. Its translation: CSASGTPETQYF. This sequence joins TRBV20-1 and TRBJ2-5; either TRBD1 or TRBD2 may supply D (5 bases each). This CDR3 is 12 amino acids long. Germline V lookup: CDR1 DFQATT, CDR2 SNEGSKA (reference sequence). The V end lost 3 bases, the J end lost 4 bases, and 9 bases lay between the germline ends.

This clonotype has a count of ten or more. The V gene is TRBV20-1, the J gene TRBJ2-7, with D perhaps TRBD1 (5 bases). Per the germline V gene, CDR1 is DFQATT and CDR2 is SNEGSKA (reference sequence). V gave up 5 bases and J gave up 0 bases, with 11 bases separating them. There are 13 residues in the CDR3. DNA of the CDR3: TGCAGTGCTGCCAGGGCCAGCTCCTACGAGCAGTACTTC. Translating gives CSAARASSYEQYF.

This clonotype was recorded a few times. J is TRBJ2-2 and V is TRBV4-1; D uncertain. Germline V lookup: CDR1 MGHRA, CDR2 YSYEKL. The CDR3 is made up of 15 amino acids. V lost 2 bases to trimming and J lost 8 bases, with 15 bases between them. CDR3 nucleotides: TGCGCCAGCAGCCAACTCGGGCAGCCGAGTGGGGAGCTGTTTTTT. Its protein product is CASSQLGQPSGELFF.

The chain's CDR3 is CASSMGTDKYF. The CDR3 DNA follows: TGTGCCAGCAGTATGGGGACAGACAAGTACTTC. This chain uses TRBV2 with TRBJ2-5, with 7 bases that match TRBD1. The CDR3 has 11 amino acids. CDR1 is SNHLY and CDR2 is FYNNEI in the germline V gene. With 5 bases clipped from V and 12 bases from J, the junction kept 6 bases outside the gene matches.

This clonotype was recorded at least ten times. The V and J genes are TRBV7-9 and TRBJ2-2; D not certain. Trimming removed 5 bases at V and 5 bases at J, with 9 bases between. CDR3 length equals 13 residues. Per the germline V gene, CDR1 is SEHNR and CDR2 is FQNEAQ (reference sequence). CDR3 amino acids: CASSQAVTGELFF. In DNA, the CDR3 is TGTGCCAGCAGCCAAGCAGTTACCGGGGAGCTGTTTTTT.